Sequencing of this T cell receptor (beta chain) was carried out in a study of T cell repertoires in cytomegalovirus infection. With respect to this clonotype: Its antigen is undetermined.

V lost 5 bases and J lost 11; bases outside the gene matches: 9. The CDR3 length is 14 residues. Germline CDR1 is DFQATT and CDR2 is SNEGSKA (reference sequence). In TCRdb, the reads were re-called with MiXCR into one record per CDR3 protein. The sample shows approximately 590,000 distinct CDR3 sequences, just under 40% of them seen only once. Here the sequenced sample was cultured PBMCs, taken from culture after CMV antigen stimulation. The chain couples TRBV20-1 to TRBJ1-6, with 10 bases fitting TRBD1. The clonotype was recovered from a human donor in good health (CMV status not recorded). Some clones in this sample may be carry-over from other donors' samples. The CDR3 DNA reads TGCAGTGCTCCCGGGACAGGGGTGGACACACCCCTCCACTTT. Translation gives CSAPGTGVDTPLHF.